The 16 T cell receptor beta chains reported below all come from one sample, sequenced in a study of beta chain features in type 1 diabetes. The isolated RNA, all of it, was reverse transcribed, so expressed TCRB transcripts were what got sequenced. Sequencing was performed with immunoSEQ multiplex PCR; in TCRdb, only in-frame clones are kept and a portion is missing. Counted here are some 220,000 clones, about a tenth occurring once; the ten biggest clones make up over 1%. Sequencing was carried out using central memory CD4+ T cells from blood. All receptors come from a young man in good health.

J is TRBJ2-3 and V is TRBV7-9, with D unresolved. V gave up 7 bases and J gave up 2 bases, with 16 bases separating them. Germline-derived CDR1 and CDR2 are SEHNR and FQNEAQ (reference sequence). This CDR3 has 15 residues. The chain's CDR3 is CASTSVFANTDTQYF. The CDR3 DNA reads as TGTGCCAGCACCTCCGTTTTCGCTAACACAGATACGCAGTATTTT.

J is TRBJ2-3 and V is TRBV4-3; 7 bases line up with TRBD2. The CDR3 length is 17 residues. CDR1 LGHNA and CDR2 YSLEER come from the germline V gene. V was pared by 0 bases and J by 6 bases, with 12 bases of the junction left unmatched. This chain's CDR3 is CASSQDWRAGLRDTQYF. CDR3 bases: TGCGCCAGCAGCCAAGACTGGCGAGCGGGATTGCGGGATACGCAGTATTTT.

This clone showed up many times. The chain joins TRBV29-1 to TRBJ2-1; tentative D call: TRBD1 (6 bases). CDR3 size: 14 residues. V was trimmed by 6 bases and J by 6 bases, leaving 18 bases between them. Germline CDR1 reads SQVTM; CDR2 reads ANQGSEA. The CDR3 region has the DNA TGCAGCGTGGGGGCTCCTGACGGGATCAATGAGCAGTTCTTC. Protein: CSVGAPDGINEQFF.

This clone occurred a few times. The chain links TRBV11-2 to TRBJ1-2; 11 positions match TRBD1. Losses at the gene ends were 1 base for V and 7 bases for J; bases not matched to a gene: 8. The CDR3 sequence is 16 residues long. CDR1 and CDR2 from the germline V gene are SGHAT and FQNNGV. The CDR3 bases are TGTGCCAGCAGCTTAGTTCGGACAGGGGGCGCGGCTGGCTACACCTTC. This translates into CASSLVRTGGAAGYTF.

J is TRBJ1-2 and V is TRBV6-6; no definite D call. CDR3 size: 14 residues. The V and J ends lost 2 bases and 7 bases respectively, with 14 bases between them. The germline V gene has CDR1 MNHNY and CDR2 SVGAGI (reference sequence). The CDR3: CASSYRAQRGGYTF. DNA of the CDR3: TGTGCCAGCAGTTACCGGGCACAACGGGGTGGCTACACCTTC.

About this clone itself: A single base is all that separates this from a far larger clone, so a read error is likely. The sample carries other DNA sequences with the same CDR3. The V and J genes are TRBV5-4 and TRBJ2-4; D not resolved. This CDR3 contains 17 residues. Germline CDR1 is SGHNT and CDR2 is YYREEE (reference sequence). The CDR3 here is CASSQDPTSSIVDIQYF. The CDR3 DNA reads TGCGCCAGCAGCCAAGATCCGACATCCTCTATCGTAGACATTCAGTACTTC. Complete variable domain (other parts from reference TRBV5-4 and TRBJ2-4): ETGVTQSPTHLIKTRGQQVTLRCSSQSGHNTVSWYQQALGQGPQFIFQYYREEENGRGNFPPRFSGLQFPNYSSELNVNALELDDSALYLCASSQDPTSSIVDIQYFGAGTRLSVL.

There are many counts of this clone. The chain is built from TRBV15 and TRBJ2-6; 8 bases agree with TRBD1. This CDR3 is built from 17 residues. Unmatched junction bases numbered 6, after V lost 3 bases and J lost 2 bases. Germline V gene data show CDR1 as LNHNV and CDR2 as YYDKDF (reference sequence). The CDR3 spells CATSRGTGTPGANVLTF. The CDR3 DNA reads as TGTGCCACCAGCAGGGGGACAGGCACACCTGGGGCCAACGTCCTGACTTTC.

This clone occurred a few times. The CDR3 DNA reads TGTGCCAGCAGCGTACTAGCGGGAGGGCCTTCCGGGGAGCTGTTTTTT. Protein sequence: CASSVLAGGPSGELFF. J is TRBJ2-2 and V is TRBV9; 12 bases fit TRBD2. This CDR3 is built from 16 residues. Germline CDR1 is SGDLS and CDR2 is YYNGEE. J gave up 6 bases and V 1 base, and 4 bases lay outside the gene matches.

Comment on this clone: Other DNA sequences in this sample translate to the same CDR3. The rearrangement links TRBV4-1 to TRBJ1-1; a possible D gene is TRBD1 (5 bases). Germline CDR1 is MGHRA and CDR2 is YSYEKL. The ends were cut back, 0 bases at V and 4 bases at J, with 6 bases in the middle. The length of the CDR3 is 13 residues. CDR3 DNA: TGCGCCAGCAGCCAAGAAAGGGGCACTGAAGCTTTCTTT. Protein product: CASSQERGTEAFF.

This clone turned up a few times. The J gene is TRBJ2-2, the V gene TRBV29-1; TRBD1 agrees at 8 bases. The V gene's germline CDR1 is SQVTM and CDR2 ANQGSEA. Unmatched junction bases numbered 0, after V lost 4 bases and J lost 5 bases. The CDR3 is 12 amino acids. The CDR3 is CSVGTGTGELFF. DNA of the CDR3: TGCAGCGTTGGGACAGGGACCGGGGAGCTGTTTTTT.

This clone has more than one count but fewer than ten. The rearrangement links TRBV6-5 to TRBJ2-7, with 7 positions matching TRBD1. There are 15 residues in the CDR3. The ends lost 0 bases at V and 2 bases at J; junction bases unmatched: 4. The V gene's germline CDR1 is MNHEY and CDR2 SVGAGI. The CDR3 is CASSYSRRGTYEQYF. In nucleotides, the CDR3 is TGTGCCAGCAGTTACTCCCGCAGGGGGACCTACGAGCAGTACTTC.

This clone was detected a few times. The chain couples TRBV30 to TRBJ2-2; 8 positions agree with TRBD2. Germline V CDR1 and CDR2: GTSNPN, SVGIG (reference sequence). The CDR3 has 14 residues. V was pared by 5 bases and J by 3 bases, with 5 bases of the junction left unmatched. The DNA for the CDR3 is TGTGCCTGGCGGGAACTAGCGGACACCGGGGAGCTGTTTTTT. Its protein is CAWRELADTGELFF.

The chain is built from TRBV7-3 and TRBJ2-3; D perhaps matches TRBD2 (5 bases). The germline gives CDR1 SGHTA, CDR2 FQGTGA. This CDR3 has 14 amino acids. The ends were cut back, 2 bases at V and 4 bases at J, with 10 bases in the middle. The CDR3 loop is CASSLASSSDTQYF. The CDR3 DNA follows: TGTGCCAGCAGCTTAGCTAGCTCGTCAGATACGCAGTATTTT.

The chain is built from TRBV19 and TRBJ2-5, with TRBD2 identical over 11 bases. The germline CDR1 and CDR2 sequences are LNHDA and SQIVND (reference sequence). This CDR3 region has 15 residues. Unmatched junction bases numbered 5, after V lost 3 bases and J lost 5 bases. This chain's CDR3 is CASSMGLAAAETQYF. Written as DNA, the CDR3 is TGTGCCAGTAGTATGGGACTAGCGGCCGCGGAGACCCAGTACTTC.

The rearrangement uses TRBV18 and TRBJ2-7; D remains unclear. V shed 3 bases and J shed 6 bases, with 12 bases lying between them. The germline V gene has CDR1 KGHSH and CDR2 LQKENI. The CDR3 has 13 amino acids. This CDR3 reads CASSPDTEGEQYF. The CDR3 DNA follows: TGTGCCAGCTCACCCGACACCGAAGGCGAGCAGTACTTC.

Of note for this clone: Other DNA sequences in this specimen translate into the identical CDR3. V usage is TRBV30 and J usage is TRBJ2-7, with a weak D call TRBD2 (6 bases). CDR1 and CDR2 (germline): GTSNPN, SVGIG (reference sequence). The CDR3 extends over 11 amino acids. The V end was cut by 5 bases, the J end by 4 bases, with 9 bases between. CDR3 DNA: TGTGCCTGGTCCCGGGGGTACGAGCAGTACTTC. This encodes CAWSRGYEQYF.